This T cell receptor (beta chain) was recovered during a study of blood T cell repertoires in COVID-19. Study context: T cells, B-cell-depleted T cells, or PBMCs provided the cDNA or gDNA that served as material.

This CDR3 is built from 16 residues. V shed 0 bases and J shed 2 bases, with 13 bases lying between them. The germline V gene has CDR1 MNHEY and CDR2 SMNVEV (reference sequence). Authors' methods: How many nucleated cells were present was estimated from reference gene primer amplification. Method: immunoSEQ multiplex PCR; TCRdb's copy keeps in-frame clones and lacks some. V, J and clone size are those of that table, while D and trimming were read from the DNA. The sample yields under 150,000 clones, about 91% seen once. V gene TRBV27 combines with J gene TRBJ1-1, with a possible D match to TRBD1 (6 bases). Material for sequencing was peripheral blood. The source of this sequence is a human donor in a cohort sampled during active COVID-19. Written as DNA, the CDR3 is TGTGCCAGCAGTTTATCGCAAGGGGGAAGAAACACTGAAGCTTTCTTT. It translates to CASSLSQGGRNTEAFF.